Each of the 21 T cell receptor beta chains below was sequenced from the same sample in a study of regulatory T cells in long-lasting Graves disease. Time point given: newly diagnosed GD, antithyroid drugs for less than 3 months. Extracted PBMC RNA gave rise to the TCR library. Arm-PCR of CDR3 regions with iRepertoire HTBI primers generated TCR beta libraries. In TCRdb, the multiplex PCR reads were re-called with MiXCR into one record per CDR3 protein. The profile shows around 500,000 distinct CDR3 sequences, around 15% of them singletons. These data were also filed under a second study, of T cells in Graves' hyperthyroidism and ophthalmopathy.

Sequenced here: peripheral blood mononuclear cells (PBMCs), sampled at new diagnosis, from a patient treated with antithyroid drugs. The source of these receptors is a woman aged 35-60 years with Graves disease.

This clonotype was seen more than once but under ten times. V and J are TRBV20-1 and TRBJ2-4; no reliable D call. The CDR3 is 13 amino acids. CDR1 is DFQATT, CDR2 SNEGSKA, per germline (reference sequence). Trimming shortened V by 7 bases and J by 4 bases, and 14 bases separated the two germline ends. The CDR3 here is CSVNDGFKNIQYF. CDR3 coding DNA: TGCAGTGTCAACGACGGGTTTAAAAACATTCAGTACTTC.

The CDR3 loop is CASRWTAEKLFF. Here the CDR3 DNA reads TGTGCCAGCAGGTGGACAGCTGAAAAACTGTTTTTT. V usage is TRBV2 and J usage is TRBJ1-4, with D possibly being TRBD1 (6 bases). The germline V gene has CDR1 SNHLY and CDR2 FYNNEI. V was pared by 6 bases and J by 7 bases, with 9 bases between. This CDR3 is 12 amino acids long.

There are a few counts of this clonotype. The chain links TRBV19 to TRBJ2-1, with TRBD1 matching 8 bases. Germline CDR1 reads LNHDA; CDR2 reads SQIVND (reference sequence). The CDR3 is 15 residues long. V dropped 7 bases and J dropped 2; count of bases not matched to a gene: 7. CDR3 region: CASTYGQGAYNEQFF. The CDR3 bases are TGTGCCAGTACCTACGGACAGGGTGCCTACAATGAGCAGTTCTTC.

The CDR3 region is CASSHESRLAGGMRFYEQYF. The CDR3 DNA reads as TGTGCCAGCAGCCACGAGTCACGGCTAGCGGGGGGGATGCGGTTCTATGAGCAGTACTTC. The chain couples TRBV3-1 to TRBJ2-7, with 12 bases identical to TRBD2. V was pared by 3 bases and J by 7 bases, with 22 bases of the junction left unmatched. CDR1 is LGHDT, CDR2 YNNKEL, per germline (reference sequence). CDR3 length: 20 residues.

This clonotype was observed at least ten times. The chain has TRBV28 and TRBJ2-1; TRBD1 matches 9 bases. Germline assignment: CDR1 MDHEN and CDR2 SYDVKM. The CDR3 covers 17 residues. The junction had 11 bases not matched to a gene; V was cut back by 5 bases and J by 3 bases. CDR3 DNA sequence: TGTGCCAGCAGTCCGTTAGCCGGGACAGGGAACTACAATGAGCAGTTCTTC. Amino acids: CASSPLAGTGNYNEQFF.

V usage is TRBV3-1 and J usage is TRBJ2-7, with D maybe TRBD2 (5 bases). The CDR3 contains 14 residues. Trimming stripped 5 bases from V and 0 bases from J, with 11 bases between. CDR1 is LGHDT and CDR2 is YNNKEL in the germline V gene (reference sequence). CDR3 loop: CASSSSGSSYEQYF. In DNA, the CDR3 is TGTGCCAGCAGCTCCAGCGGAAGCTCCTACGAGCAGTACTTC.

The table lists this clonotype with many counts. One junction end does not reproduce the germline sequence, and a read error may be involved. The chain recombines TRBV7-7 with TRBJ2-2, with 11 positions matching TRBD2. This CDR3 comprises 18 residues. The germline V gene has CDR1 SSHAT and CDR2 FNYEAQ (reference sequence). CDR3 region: CASSLELAGAANTGELFF. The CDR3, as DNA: TGTGCTAGCAGCTTAGAACTAGCGGGGGCCGCGAACACCGGGGAGCTGTTTTTT.

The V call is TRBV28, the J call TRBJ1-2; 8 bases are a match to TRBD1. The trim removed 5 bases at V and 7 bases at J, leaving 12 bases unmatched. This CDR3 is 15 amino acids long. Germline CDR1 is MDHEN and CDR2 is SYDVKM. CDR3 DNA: TGTGCCAGCAGTCCCCCCGACAGGGGATGGGGTGGCTACACCTTC. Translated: CASSPPDRGWGGYTF.

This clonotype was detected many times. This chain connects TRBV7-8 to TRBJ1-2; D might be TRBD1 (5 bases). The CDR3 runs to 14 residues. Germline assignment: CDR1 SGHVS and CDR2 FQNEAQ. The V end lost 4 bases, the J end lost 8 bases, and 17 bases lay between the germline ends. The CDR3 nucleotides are TGTGCCAGCAGCTCCAGGGAGGGCCTGCTAGGCTACACCTTC. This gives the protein CASSSREGLLGYTF.

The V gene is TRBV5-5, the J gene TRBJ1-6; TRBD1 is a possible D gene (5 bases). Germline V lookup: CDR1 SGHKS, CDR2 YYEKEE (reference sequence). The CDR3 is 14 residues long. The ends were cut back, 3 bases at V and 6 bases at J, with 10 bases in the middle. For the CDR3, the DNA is TGTGCCAGCAGCTGGGGACTGACTAATTCACCCCTCCACTTT. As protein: CASSWGLTNSPLHF.

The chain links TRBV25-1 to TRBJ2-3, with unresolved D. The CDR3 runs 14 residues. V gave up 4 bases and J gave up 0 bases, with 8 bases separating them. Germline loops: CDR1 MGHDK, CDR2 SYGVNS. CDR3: CASSAPTSTDTQYF. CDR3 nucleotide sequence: TGTGCCAGCAGTGCACCGACTAGCACAGATACGCAGTATTTT.

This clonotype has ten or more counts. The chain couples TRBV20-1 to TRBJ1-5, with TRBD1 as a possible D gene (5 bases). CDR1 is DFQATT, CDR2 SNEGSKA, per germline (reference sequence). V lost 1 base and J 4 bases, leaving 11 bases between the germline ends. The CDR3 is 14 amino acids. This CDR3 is CSARGGAVNQPQHF. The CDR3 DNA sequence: TGCAGTGCTAGAGGAGGGGCGGTAAATCAGCCCCAGCATTTT.

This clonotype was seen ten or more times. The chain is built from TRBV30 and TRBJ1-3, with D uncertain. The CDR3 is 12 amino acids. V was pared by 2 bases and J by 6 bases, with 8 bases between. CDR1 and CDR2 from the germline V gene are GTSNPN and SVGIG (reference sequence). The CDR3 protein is CAWSPNQNTIYF. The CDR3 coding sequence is TGTGCCTGGAGTCCTAATCAAAACACCATATATTTT.

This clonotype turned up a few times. The CDR3 loop reads CASSEGAGDTQYF. In DNA form, the CDR3 reads TGTGCCAGCAGCGAAGGAGCAGGAGATACGCAGTATTTT. The genes are TRBV9 and TRBJ2-3; no clear D gene. The CDR3 sequence is 13 residues long. The V gene's germline CDR1 is SGDLS and CDR2 YYNGEE. Deletions cut 3 bases from V and 5 bases from J, with 10 bases between.

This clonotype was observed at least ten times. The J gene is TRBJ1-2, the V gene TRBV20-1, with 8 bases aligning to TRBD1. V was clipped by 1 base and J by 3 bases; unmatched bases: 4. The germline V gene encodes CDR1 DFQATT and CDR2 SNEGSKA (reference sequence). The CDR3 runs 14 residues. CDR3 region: CSARVPDRDYGYTF. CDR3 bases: TGCAGTGCTAGAGTCCCGGACAGGGACTATGGCTACACCTTC.

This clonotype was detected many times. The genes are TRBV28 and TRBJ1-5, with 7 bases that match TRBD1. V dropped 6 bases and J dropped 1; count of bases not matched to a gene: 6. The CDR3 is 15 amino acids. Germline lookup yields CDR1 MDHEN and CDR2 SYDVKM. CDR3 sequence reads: CASRVGTASNQPQHF. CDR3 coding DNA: TGTGCCAGCAGAGTCGGGACAGCAAGCAATCAGCCCCAGCATTTT.

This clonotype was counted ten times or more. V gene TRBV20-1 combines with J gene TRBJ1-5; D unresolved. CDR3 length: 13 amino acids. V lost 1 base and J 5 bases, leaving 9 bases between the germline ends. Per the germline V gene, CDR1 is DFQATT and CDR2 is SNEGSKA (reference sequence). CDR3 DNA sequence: TGCAGTGCTAGAGGAGGGAATGATCAGCCCCAGCATTTT. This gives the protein CSARGGNDQPQHF.

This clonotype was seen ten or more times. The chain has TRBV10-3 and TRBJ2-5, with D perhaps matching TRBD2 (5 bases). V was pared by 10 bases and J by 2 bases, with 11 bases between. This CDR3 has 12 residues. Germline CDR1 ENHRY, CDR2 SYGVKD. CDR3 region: CATATTQETQYF. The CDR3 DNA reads TGTGCCACCGCGACTACTCAAGAGACCCAGTACTTC.

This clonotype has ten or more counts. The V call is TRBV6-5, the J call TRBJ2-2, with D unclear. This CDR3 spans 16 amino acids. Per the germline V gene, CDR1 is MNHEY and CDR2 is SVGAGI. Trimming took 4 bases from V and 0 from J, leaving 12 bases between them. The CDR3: CASSSTAVTNTGELFF. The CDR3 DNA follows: TGTGCCAGCAGTTCCACCGCCGTGACGAACACCGGGGAGCTGTTTTTT.

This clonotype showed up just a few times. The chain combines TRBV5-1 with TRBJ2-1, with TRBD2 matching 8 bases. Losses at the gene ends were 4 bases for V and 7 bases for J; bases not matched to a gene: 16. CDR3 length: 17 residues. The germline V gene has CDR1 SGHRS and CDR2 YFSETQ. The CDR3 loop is CASSLRESGGLFNEQFF. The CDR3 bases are TGCGCCAGCAGCCTCCGGGAGAGCGGGGGCCTTTTTAATGAGCAGTTCTTC.

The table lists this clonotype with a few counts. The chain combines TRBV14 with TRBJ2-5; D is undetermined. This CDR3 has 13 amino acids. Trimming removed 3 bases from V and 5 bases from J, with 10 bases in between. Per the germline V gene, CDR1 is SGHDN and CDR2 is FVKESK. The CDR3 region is CASSQAILETQYF. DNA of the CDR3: TGTGCCAGCAGCCAGGCCATTTTGGAGACCCAGTACTTC.